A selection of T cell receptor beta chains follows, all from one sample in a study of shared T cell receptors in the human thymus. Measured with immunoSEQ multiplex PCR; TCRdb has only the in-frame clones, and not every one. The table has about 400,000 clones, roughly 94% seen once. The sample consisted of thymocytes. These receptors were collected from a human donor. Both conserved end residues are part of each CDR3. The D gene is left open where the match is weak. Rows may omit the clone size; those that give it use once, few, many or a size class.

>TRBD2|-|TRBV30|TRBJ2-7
TGTGCCTGGAGAAGTCTAGCGGGATCCGCCTACGAGCAGTACTTC
CAWRSLAGSAYEQYF
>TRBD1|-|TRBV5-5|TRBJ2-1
TGTGCCAGCAGCTTCACAGGGGGCAGGTGGAATGAGCAGTTCTTC
CASSFTGGRWNEQFF
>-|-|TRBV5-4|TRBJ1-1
TGTGCCAGCAGCTCCCGGGGACCGAACACTGAAGCTTTCTTT
CASSSRGPNTEAFF
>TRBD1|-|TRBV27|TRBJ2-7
TGTGCCAGCAGCCCGGGACAGGGGTACCGACTAGGCCTCTACGAGCAGTACTTC
CASSPGQGYRLGLYEQYF
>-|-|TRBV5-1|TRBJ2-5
TGCGCCAGCAGCTTGACAGGACAGCAAGAGACCCAGTACTTC
CASSLTGQQETQYF
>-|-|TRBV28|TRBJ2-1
TGTGCCAGCAGACAGGCCCAAGACCCGAATGAGCAGTTCTTC
CASRQAQDPNEQFF
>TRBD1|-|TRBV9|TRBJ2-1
TGTGCCAGCAGCGTAGAAGGGGGCGCGCTTAGCTCCTACAATGAGCAGTTCTTC
CASSVEGGALSSYNEQFF
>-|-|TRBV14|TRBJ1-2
TGTGCCAGCAGCCCCGCCGGGGTGGGGACCTATGGCTACACCTTC
CASSPAGVGTYGYTF
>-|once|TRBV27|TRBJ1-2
TGTGCCAGCACCACATGGGGAGCGAGGGGGTATGGCTACACCTTC
CASTTWGARGYGYTF
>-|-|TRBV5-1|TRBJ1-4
TGCGCCAGCAGCTTATCACGGGGACCTAATGAAAAACTGTTTTTT
CASSLSRGPNEKLFF
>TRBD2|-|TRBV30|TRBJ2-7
TGTGCCTGGAGTGGAATAGCGGGGGGCTACGAGCAGTACTTC
CAWSGIAGGYEQYF
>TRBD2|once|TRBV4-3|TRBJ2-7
TGCGCCAGCAGCCAAGAAGGCACTAGCGGGGCCTACGAGCAGTACTTC
CASSQEGTSGAYEQYF
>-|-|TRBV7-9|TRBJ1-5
TGTGCCAGCAGCTTAATCAGCGGAGGTCCCCAGCATTTT
CASSLISGGPQHF
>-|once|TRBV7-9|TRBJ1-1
TGTGCCAGCAGGTGGAGGGGGGGCATGAACACTGAAGCTTTCTTT
CASRWRGGMNTEAFF
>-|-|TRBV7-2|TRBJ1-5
TGTGCCAGCAGCCCCCACGGGCCTAGGGCCAATCAGCCCCAGCATTTT
CASSPHGPRANQPQHF